What follows are 2 T cell receptor beta chains derived from one specimen sequenced in a study of blood T cell repertoires in COVID-19. Here immunoSEQ multiplex PCR was the method, and the copy in TCRdb shows in-frame clones only, minus some. The table includes about 83,000 clones, 70% to 90% detected once. Sequences were obtained from peripheral blood. These TCRs come from a man aged 60 to 75 with acute or convalescent COVID-19.

This clone was seen more than once but under ten times. The V gene is TRBV2, the J gene TRBJ1-6; D is unresolved. With 4 bases removed from V and 0 bases from J, the gap between germline ends came to 10 bases. Germline values: CDR1 SNHLY, CDR2 FYNNEI. This CDR3 spans 16 amino acids. CDR3 nucleotides: TGTGCCAGCAGTGGGATCGGGGTCTCCTATAATTCACCCCTCCACTTT. Translated: CASSGIGVSYNSPLHF. Supplemented by reference TRBV2 and TRBJ1-6, the full variable domain reads EPEVTQTPSHQVTQMGQEVILRCVPISNHLYFYWYRQILGQKVEFLVSFYNNEISEKSEIFDDQFSVERPDGSNFTLKIRSTKLEDSAMYFCASSGIGVSYNSPLHFGNGTRLTVT.

The J gene is TRBJ1-6, the V gene TRBV10-3, with D possibly being TRBD1 (5 bases). Trimming shortened V by 6 bases and J by 8 bases, and 11 bases separated the two germline ends. CDR1 and CDR2 (germline): ENHRY, SYGVKD. This CDR3 contains 13 residues. The chain's CDR3 is CAISGREDSPLHF. DNA of the CDR3: TGTGCCATCAGCGGCAGGGAGGATTCACCCCTCCACTTT.